This TCR beta chain originates from a study of regulatory T cells in long-lasting Graves disease. CDR3 regions were amplified by Arm-PCR using iRepertoire HTBI primers to build TCR beta libraries. TCRdb redid the calling of the multiplex PCR reads with MiXCR, one entry per CDR3 protein. The sample holds 400,000 to 500,000 distinct CDR3 sequences, 15% seen once. This sample's time point: newly diagnosed GD, antithyroid drugs for less than 3 months. Researchers made the TCR library from RNA that was extracted from PBMCs. The V gene's germline CDR1 is SNHLY and CDR2 FYNNEI. The V and J ends lost 3 bases and 10 bases respectively, with 13 bases between them. CDR3 length equals 13 residues. In the case of this clonotype: Possible read error: a much larger clone is one base away.

The sample was also reused in another study, on T cells in Graves' hyperthyroidism and ophthalmopathy.

The receptor was isolated from a woman in her thirties with Graves disease. The J gene is TRBJ2-1, the V gene TRBV2; D not certain. This material consisted of peripheral blood mononuclear cells (PBMCs), taken at new diagnosis, from a patient treated with antithyroid drugs. CDR3 coding DNA: TGTGCCAGCAGTGACGGGCGGCCAACCGAGCAGTTCTTC. Its protein is CASSDGRPTEQFF.